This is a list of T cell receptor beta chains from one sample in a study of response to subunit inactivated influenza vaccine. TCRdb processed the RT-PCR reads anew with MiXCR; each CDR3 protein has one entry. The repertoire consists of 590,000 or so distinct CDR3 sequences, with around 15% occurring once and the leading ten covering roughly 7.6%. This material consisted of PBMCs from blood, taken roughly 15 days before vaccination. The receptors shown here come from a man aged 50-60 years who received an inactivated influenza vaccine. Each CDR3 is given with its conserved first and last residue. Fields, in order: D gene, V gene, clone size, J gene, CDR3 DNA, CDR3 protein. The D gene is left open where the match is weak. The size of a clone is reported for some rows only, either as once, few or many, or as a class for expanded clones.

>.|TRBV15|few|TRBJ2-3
TGTGCCACCAGCAGAGATCGCACGGTCCAAGATACGCAGTATTTT
CATSRDRTVQDTQYF
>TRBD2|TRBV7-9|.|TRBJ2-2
TGTGCCAGCGTGAACAAGCGGGAGGGGAACACCGGGGAGCTGTTTTTT
CASVNKREGNTGELFF
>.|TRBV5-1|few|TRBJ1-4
TGCGCCAGCAGCTTGGCAGGGGAGAATGAAAAACTGTTTTTT
CASSLAGENEKLFF
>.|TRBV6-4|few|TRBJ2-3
TGTGCCAGCAGCCAAGGTCACACAGATACGCAGTATTTT
CASSQGHTDTQYF
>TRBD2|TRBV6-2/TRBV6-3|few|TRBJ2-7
TGTGCCAGCAGTTATTGGGCGGGAGGCACCTACGAGCAGTACTTC
CASSYWAGGTYEQYF
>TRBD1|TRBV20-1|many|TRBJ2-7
TGCAGTGCCCGGGACAGGAGCAACTACGAGCAGTACTTC
CSARDRSNYEQYF
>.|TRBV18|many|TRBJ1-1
TGTGCCAGCTCACGTGCCGGACGGACTGAAGCTTTCTTT
CASSRAGRTEAFF
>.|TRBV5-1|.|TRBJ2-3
TGCGCCAGCAGCTCGAGGAGGGATACGCAGTATTTT
CASSSRRDTQYF
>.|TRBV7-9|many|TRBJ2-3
TGTGCCAGCAGCTTATCTATCTGGGCGGGATCAAGCACAGATACGCAGTATTTT
CASSLSIWAGSSTDTQYF
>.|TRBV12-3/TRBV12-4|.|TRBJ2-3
TGTGCCAGCAGTTTGCAAGGCCTAACAGATACGCAGTATTTT
CASSLQGLTDTQYF
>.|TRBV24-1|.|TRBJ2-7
TGTGCCACCAGTCGGGGGGGACAGTGGTCCTACGAGCAGTACTTC
CATSRGGQWSYEQYF
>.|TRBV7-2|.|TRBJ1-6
TGTGCCAGCAGCCCCCATCAGTCGGGCCGGTCCAATTCACCCCTCCACTTT
CASSPHQSGRSNSPLHF
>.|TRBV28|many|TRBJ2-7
TGTGCCAGCAGTTTATTCCCCCAGGGTAGAGGCGAGCAGTACTTC
CASSLFPQGRGEQYF
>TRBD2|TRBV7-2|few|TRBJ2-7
TGTGCCAGCATGCCTACGGGAGGAACCTACGAGCAGTACTTC
CASMPTGGTYEQYF
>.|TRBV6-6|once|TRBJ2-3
TGTGCCAGCAAGATCGACAGCACAGATACGCACTATTTT
CASKIDSTDTHYF
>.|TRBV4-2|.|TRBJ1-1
TGTGCCAGCAGCCCAGTGTCAAGCATGAACACTGAAGCTTTCTTT
CASSPVSSMNTEAFF
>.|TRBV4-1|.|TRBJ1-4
TGCGCCAGCAGCCAAGATCAGGGGAGCACTAATGAAAAACTGTTTTTT
CASSQDQGSTNEKLFF
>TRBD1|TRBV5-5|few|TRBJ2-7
TGTGCCATCAGCTTGGAATGGGGACAGGGGAGCTCCTACGAGCAGTACTTC
CAISLEWGQGSSYEQYF
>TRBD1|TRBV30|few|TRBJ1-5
TGTGCCTGGACGGACAGGGGTATCAATCAGCCCCAGCATTTT
CAWTDRGINQPQHF
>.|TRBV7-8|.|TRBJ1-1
TGTGCCAGCAGCTCGGTCGTGGCCACTGAAGCTTTCTTT
CASSSVVATEAFF
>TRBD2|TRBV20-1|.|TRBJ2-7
TGCAGTGCTAGAGGGGGGGGGGTGCGGGAGCAGTACTTC
CSARGGGVREQYF
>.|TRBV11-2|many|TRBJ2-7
TGTGCCAGCAGCCCGGGGTCGGCGGGGACCTACGAGCAGTACTTC
CASSPGSAGTYEQYF
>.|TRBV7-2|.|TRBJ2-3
TGTGCCAGCAGCACGCACGAGGGGGGTACGCAGTATTTT
CASSTHEGGTQYF
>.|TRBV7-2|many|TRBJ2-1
TGTGCCAGCAGCTTAGGGGCGGGGTACTACAATGAGCAGTTCTTC
CASSLGAGYYNEQFF
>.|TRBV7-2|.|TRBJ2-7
TGTGCCAGCAGCTTAGCCGGCCTAGCCTACGAGCAGTACTTC
CASSLAGLAYEQYF
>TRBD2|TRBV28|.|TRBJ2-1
TGTGCCAGCAGCCAAATCGCTAGCGGGGTTTCCTACAATGAGCAGTTCTTC
CASSQIASGVSYNEQFF
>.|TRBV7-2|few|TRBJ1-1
TGTGCCAGCAACTTGGACCCGATGAACACTGAAGCTTTCTTT
CASNLDPMNTEAFF
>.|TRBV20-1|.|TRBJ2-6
TGCAGTGCTAGAGATCAGGGATCTGGGGCCAACGTCCTGACTTTC
CSARDQGSGANVLTF
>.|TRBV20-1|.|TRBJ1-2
TGCAGTGCTAGTATACTTAACTATGGCTACACCTTC
CSASILNYGYTF
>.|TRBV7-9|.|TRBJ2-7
TGTGCCAGCAGCACCCTCGCCGGGGGCTCCTACGAGCAGTACTTC
CASSTLAGGSYEQYF
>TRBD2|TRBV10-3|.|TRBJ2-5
TGTGCCATCATGCAAGCGGGGGGGCCGGGCGAGACCCAGTACTTC
CAIMQAGGPGETQYF
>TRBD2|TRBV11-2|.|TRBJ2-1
TGTGCCAGCAGCTTCGGGACTAGCGGGGGGCTAGGCAATGAGCAGTTCTTC
CASSFGTSGGLGNEQFF
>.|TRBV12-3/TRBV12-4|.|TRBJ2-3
TGTGCCAGCAGTTTACCCATTAGGGATACGCAGTATTTT
CASSLPIRDTQYF
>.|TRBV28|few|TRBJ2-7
TGTGCCAGCAGTCCCCCGGGACGGAGCTCCTACGAGCAGTACTTC
CASSPPGRSSYEQYF
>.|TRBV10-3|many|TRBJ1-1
TGTGCCACCCGAACCCCCTTAGCCAAGGGGAACACTGAAGCTTTCTTT
CATRTPLAKGNTEAFF
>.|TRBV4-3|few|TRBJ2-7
TGCGCCAGCAGTACTAGCCTAAACTACGAGCAGTACTTC
CASSTSLNYEQYF
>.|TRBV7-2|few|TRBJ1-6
TGTGCCAGCAGCCGAGCGGAGTATTCACCCCTCCACTTT
CASSRAEYSPLHF
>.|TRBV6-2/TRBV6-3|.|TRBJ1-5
TGTGCCAGCCGGCTCTCGGGAAGCAATCAGCCCCAGCATTTT
CASRLSGSNQPQHF
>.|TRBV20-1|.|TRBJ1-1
TGCAGTGCGAGACGAGACAGGCACACTGAAGCTTTCTTT
CSARRDRHTEAFF
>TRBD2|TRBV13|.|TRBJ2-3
TGTGCCAGCAGCACCTGGACTAGCGGGGGCACAGATACGCAGTATTTT
CASSTWTSGGTDTQYF
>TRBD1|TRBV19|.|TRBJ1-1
TGTGCCAGTAGTATCCAGGGGGGCATCACTGAAGCTTTCTTT
CASSIQGGITEAFF
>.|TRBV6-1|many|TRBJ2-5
TGTGCCAGCAGCCAGGGGTACCAAGAGACCCAGTACTTC
CASSQGYQETQYF
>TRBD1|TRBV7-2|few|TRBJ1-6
TGTGCCAGCAGCCTAAATCCGGGACAGGTTAATTCACCCCTCCACTTT
CASSLNPGQVNSPLHF
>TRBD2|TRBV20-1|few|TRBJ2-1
TGCAGTGCTAGCTCGGGGAATAGCGGGAAAGGGCAGTTCTTC
CSASSGNSGKGQFF
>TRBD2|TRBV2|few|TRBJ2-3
TGTGCCAGCATCTGGCGGGGGGGCCGCAGAGATACGCAGTATTTT
CASIWRGGRRDTQYF
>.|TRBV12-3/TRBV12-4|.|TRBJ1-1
TGTGCCAGCACCCAAGCGGGGGGCTGGGCGTTGAAAGCTTTCTTT
CASTQAGGWALKAFF
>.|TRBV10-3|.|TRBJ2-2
TGTGCCATCAGCCTCGGAGGGGGCACCGGGGAGTTGTTTTTT
CAISLGGGTGELFF
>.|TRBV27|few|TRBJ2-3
TGTGCCAGCAGTCTTAGTCGCGGGGTCGGTACAGATACTCAGTATTTT
CASSLSRGVGTDTQYF
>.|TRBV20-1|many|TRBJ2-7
TGCAGTGCCGGAGACAGGTACGAGCAGTACTTC
CSAGDRYEQYF
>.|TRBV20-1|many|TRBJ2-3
TGCAGTGCTAGACGAGATACGCAGTATTTT
CSARRDTQYF
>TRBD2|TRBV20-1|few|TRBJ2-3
TGCAGTGCTAGAAACCTGGGGGAGGGTGCGCAATATACGCAGTATTTT
CSARNLGEGAQYTQYF
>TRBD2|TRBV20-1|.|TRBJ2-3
TGCAGTGCTAGAGATCTGCTAGCGGGGGGCACAGATACGCAGTATTTT
CSARDLLAGGTDTQYF
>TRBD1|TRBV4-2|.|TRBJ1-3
TGTGCCAGCAGCCAAGTAACAGGGGCTGGAAACACCATATATTTT
CASSQVTGAGNTIYF
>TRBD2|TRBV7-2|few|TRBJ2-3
TGTGCCAGCAGCCGAGCGGGGGGAAGCACAGATACGCAGTATTTT
CASSRAGGSTDTQYF